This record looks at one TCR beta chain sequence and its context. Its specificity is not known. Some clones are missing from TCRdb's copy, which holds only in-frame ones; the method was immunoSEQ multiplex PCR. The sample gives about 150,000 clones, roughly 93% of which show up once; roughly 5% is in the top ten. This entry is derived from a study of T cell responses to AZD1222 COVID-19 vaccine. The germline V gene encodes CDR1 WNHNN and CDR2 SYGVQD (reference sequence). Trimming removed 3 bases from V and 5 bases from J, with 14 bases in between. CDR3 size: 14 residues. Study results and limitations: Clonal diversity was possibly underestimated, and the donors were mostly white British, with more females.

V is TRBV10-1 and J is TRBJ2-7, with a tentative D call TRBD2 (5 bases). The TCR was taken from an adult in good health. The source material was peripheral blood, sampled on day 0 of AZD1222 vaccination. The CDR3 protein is CASSEVRGRDEQYF. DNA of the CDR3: TGCGCCAGCAGTGAAGTCCGGGGAAGGGACGAGCAGTACTTC.